This T cell receptor beta chain stems from a study of blood T cell repertoires in COVID-19. Study-wide background: T cells, B-cell-depleted T cells, or PBMCs provided the cDNA or gDNA that served as material.

The V end was cut by 2 bases, the J end by 3 bases, with 11 bases between. The CDR3 has 14 amino acids. Germline V gene lookup returns CDR1 SNHLY and CDR2 FYNNEI. Clones were read by immunoSEQ multiplex PCR, and TCRdb kept only the in-frame ones, dropping some. The sample carries 60,000 or so clones, approximately 80% recorded once. Material: peripheral blood. The source is a man aged 25-45 years with COVID-19, enrolled during active disease. V gene TRBV2 combines with J gene TRBJ2-7, with a tentative D call TRBD2 (5 bases). The CDR3 coding sequence is TGTGCCAGCAGTGAAAGAGGGTTTTTCTACGAGCAGTACTTC. Its protein product is CASSERGFFYEQYF.